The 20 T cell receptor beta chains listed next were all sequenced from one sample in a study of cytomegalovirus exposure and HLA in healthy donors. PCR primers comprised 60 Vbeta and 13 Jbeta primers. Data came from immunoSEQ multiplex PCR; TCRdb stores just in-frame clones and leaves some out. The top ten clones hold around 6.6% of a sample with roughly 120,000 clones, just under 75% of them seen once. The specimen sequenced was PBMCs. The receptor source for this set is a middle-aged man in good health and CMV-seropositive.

CDR3 protein: CAWSATWDTYEQYF. The CDR3 DNA sequence: TGTGCCTGGAGCGCTACCTGGGACACCTACGAGCAGTACTTC. The V gene is TRBV30, the J gene TRBJ2-7, with D maybe TRBD1 (6 bases). CDR3 length equals 14 residues. Deletions cut 3 bases from V and 2 bases from J, with 14 bases between. Germline V gene sequence: CDR1 GTSNPN, CDR2 SVGIG (reference sequence).

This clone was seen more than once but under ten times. The CDR3 region has the DNA TGTGCCAGCAGTTTATCGAGGAACACTGAAGCTTTCTTT. As protein: CASSLSRNTEAFF. The chain uses TRBV27 and TRBJ1-1, with D unresolved. V lost 0 bases, J lost 1 base, and 3 bases lay in between. This CDR3 is built from 13 residues. Per germline, CDR1 MNHEY and CDR2 SMNVEV (reference sequence).

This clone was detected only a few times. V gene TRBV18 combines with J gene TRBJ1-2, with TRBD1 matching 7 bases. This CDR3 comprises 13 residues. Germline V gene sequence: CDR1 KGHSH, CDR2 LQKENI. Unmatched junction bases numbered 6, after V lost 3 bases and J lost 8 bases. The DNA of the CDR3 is TGTGCCAGCTCACCTACAGGAGGGGGCGGCTACACCTTC. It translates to CASSPTGGGGYTF.

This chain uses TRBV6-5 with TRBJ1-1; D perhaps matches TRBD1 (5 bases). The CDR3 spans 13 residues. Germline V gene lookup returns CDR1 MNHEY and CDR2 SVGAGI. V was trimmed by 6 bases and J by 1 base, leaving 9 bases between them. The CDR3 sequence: CASSLTANTEAFF. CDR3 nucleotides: TGTGCCAGCAGCCTGACAGCGAACACTGAAGCTTTCTTT.

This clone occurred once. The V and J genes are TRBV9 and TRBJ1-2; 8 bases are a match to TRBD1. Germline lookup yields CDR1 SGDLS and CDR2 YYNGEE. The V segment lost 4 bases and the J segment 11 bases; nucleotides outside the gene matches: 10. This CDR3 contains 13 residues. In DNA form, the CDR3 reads TGTGCCAGCAGCTCCGGACAGGGCGGTGGGTACACCTTC. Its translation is CASSSGQGGGYTF.

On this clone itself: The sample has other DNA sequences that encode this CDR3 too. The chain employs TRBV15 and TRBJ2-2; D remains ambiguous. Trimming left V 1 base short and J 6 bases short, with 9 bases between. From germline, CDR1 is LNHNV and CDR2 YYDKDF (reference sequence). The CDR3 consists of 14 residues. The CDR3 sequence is CATSRGHGAGELFF. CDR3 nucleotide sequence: TGTGCCACCAGCAGAGGACATGGTGCCGGGGAGCTGTTTTTT.

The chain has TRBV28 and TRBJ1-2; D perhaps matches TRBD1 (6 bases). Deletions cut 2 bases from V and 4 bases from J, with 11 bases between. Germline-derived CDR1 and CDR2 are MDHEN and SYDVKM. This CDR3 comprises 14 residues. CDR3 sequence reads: CASSLRDIPYGYTF. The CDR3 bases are TGTGCCAGCAGTTTAAGGGACATCCCCTATGGCTACACCTTC.

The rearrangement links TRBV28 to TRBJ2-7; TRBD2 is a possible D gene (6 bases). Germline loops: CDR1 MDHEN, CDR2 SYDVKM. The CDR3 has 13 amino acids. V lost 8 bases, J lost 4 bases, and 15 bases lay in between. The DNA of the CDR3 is TGTGCCAGCGGCGATGGCGGGGTATACGAGCAGTACTTC. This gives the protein CASGDGGVYEQYF.

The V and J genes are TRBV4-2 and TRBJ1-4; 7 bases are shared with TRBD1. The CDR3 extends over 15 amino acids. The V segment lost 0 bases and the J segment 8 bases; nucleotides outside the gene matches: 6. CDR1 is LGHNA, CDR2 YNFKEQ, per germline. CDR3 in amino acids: CASSQERGTVEKLFF. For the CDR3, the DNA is TGTGCCAGCAGCCAAGAACGGGGGACAGTCGAAAAACTGTTTTTT.

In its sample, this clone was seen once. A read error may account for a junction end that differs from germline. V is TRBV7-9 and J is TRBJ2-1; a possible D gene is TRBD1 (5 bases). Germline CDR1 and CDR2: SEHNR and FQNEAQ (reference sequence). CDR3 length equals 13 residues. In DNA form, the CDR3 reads TGTGCCAGCAGCCCCAGACAGTACAATGGGCAGTTCTTC. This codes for CASSPRQYNGQFF.

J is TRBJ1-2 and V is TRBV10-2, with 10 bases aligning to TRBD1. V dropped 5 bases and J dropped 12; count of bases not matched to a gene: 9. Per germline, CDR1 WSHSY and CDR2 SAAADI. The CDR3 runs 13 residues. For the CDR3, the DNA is TGCGCCAGCAGTAAGGACAGGGGGAGGGCGGACACCTTC. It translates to CASSKDRGRADTF.

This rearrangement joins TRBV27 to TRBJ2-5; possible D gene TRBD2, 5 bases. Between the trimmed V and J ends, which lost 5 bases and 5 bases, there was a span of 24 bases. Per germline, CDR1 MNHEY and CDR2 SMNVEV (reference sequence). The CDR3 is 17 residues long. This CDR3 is CASSPNKFRPGMETQYF. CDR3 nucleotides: TGTGCCAGCAGTCCGAACAAATTCCGTCCGGGAATGGAGACCCAGTACTTC.

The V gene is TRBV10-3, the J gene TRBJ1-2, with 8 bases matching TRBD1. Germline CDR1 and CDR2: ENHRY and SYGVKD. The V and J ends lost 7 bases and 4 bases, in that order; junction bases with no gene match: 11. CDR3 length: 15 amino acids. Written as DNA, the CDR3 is TGTGCCATCACCACCGGACAGGGATTTAGCTATGGCTACACCTTC. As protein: CAITTGQGFSYGYTF.

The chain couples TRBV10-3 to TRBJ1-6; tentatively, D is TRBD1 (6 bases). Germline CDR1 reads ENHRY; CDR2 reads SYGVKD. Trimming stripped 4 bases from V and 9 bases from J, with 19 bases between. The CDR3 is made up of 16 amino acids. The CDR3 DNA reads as TGTGCCATCAGTGGCCGCCAACAGGGTCAAGGTTCACCCCTCCACTTT. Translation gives CAISGRQQGQGSPLHF.

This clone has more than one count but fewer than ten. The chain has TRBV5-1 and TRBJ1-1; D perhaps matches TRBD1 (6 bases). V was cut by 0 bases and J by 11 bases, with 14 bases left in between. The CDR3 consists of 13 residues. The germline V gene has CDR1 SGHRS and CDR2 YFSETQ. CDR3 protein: CASSLEGGVYAFF. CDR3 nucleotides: TGCGCCAGCAGCTTGGAGGGGGGGGTCTATGCTTTCTTT.

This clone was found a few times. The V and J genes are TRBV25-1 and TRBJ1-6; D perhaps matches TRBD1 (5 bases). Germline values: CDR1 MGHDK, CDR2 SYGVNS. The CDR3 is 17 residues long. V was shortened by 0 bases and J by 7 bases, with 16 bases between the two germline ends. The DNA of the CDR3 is TGTGCCAGCAGTGAATACCGGGGGTGGGAAGGGAATTCACCCCTCCACTTT. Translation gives CASSEYRGWEGNSPLHF.

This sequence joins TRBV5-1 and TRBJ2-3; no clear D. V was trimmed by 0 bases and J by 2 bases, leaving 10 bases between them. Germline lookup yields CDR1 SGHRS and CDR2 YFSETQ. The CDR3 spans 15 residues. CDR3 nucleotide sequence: TGCGCCAGCAGCTTGGCCGCACTATCCACAGATACGCAGTATTTT. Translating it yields CASSLAALSTDTQYF.

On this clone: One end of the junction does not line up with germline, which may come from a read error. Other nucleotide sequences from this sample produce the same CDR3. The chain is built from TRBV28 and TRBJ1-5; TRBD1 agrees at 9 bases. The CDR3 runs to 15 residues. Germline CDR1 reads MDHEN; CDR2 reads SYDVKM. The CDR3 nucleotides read TGTGCCAGCAGTTTTACAGGGGGCAACAATCAACCCCAGCATTTT. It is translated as CASSFTGGNNQPQHF.

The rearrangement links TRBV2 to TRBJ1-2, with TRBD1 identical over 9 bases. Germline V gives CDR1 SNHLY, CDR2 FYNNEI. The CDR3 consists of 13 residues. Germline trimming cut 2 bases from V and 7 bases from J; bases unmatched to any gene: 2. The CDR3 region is CASSERTGAGYTF. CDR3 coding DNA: TGTGCCAGCAGTGAACGGACAGGGGCTGGCTACACCTTC.

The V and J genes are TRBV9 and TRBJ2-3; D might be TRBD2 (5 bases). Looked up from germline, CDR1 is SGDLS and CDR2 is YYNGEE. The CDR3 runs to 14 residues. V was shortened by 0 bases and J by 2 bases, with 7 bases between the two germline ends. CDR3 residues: CASSVEGVTDTQYF. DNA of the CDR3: TGTGCCAGCAGCGTAGAGGGAGTCACAGATACGCAGTATTTT.